These 5 T cell receptor beta chains originate from one sample sequenced in a study of blood T cell repertoires in COVID-19. Generated by immunoSEQ multiplex PCR, the TCRdb table keeps only in-frame clones and is missing some. In the table there are a few hundred thousand clones, about 88% of which are singletons. What was sequenced was peripheral blood. These TCRs come from a woman in her 50s with COVID-19, enrolled during active disease.

This chain connects TRBV18 to TRBJ1-1; 12 bases match TRBD1. The germline V gene has CDR1 KGHSH and CDR2 LQKENI. This CDR3 is 17 amino acids long. V was pared by 3 bases and J by 5 bases, with 10 bases of the junction left unmatched. The CDR3 is CASSPLGTGGAGTEAFF. The CDR3 nucleotides read TGTGCCAGCTCACCGTTGGGGACAGGGGGCGCGGGAACTGAAGCTTTCTTT. Using reference TRBV18 and TRBJ1-1 for the parts outside the CDR3, the full variable domain is NAGVMQNPRHLVRRRGQEARLRCSPMKGHSHVYWYRQLPEEGLKFMVYLQKENIIDESGMPKERFSAEFPKEGPSILRIQQVVRGDSAAYFCASSPLGTGGAGTEAFFGQGTRLTVV.

The CDR3, as DNA: TGTGCTAGTGGTTTGGCCTGGGACAGACGCACAGATACGCAGTATTTT. Protein: CASGLAWDRRTDTQYF. V usage is TRBV12-5 and J usage is TRBJ2-3; 7 bases match TRBD1. Trimming took 1 base from V and 1 from J; bases not matched to a gene: 5. Per germline, CDR1 LGHNT and CDR2 FRNRAP. CDR3 size: 16 residues. Combining the CDR3 with reference TRBV12-5 and TRBJ2-3 gives the whole variable domain DARVTQTPRHKVTEMGQEVTMRCQPILGHNTVFWYRQTMMQGLELLAYFRNRAPLDDSGMPKDRFSAEMPDATLATLKIQPSEPRDSAVYFCASGLAWDRRTDTQYFGPGTRLTVL.

The rearrangement links TRBV14 to TRBJ2-3; TRBD2 agrees at 7 bases. CDR3 length equals 15 residues. Trimming took 1 base from V and 1 from J; bases not matched to a gene: 2. CDR1 and CDR2 from the germline V gene are SGHDN and FVKESK. DNA for the CDR3: TGTGCCAGCAGCCAAGCCCTAGCGGGCACAGATACGCAGTATTTT. Its translation: CASSQALAGTDTQYF.

V and J are TRBV18 and TRBJ1-6, with a weak D call TRBD1 (5 bases). Germline-derived CDR1 and CDR2 are KGHSH and LQKENI. The V end was cut by 5 bases, the J end by 6 bases, with 17 bases between. The length of the CDR3 is 16 residues. CDR3 DNA sequence: TGTGCCAGCTCATCTAGAGGAGAGGGACTTAATTCACCCCTCCACTTT. Its translation: CASSSRGEGLNSPLHF. The full variable domain, completed using reference TRBV18 and TRBJ1-6, is NAGVMQNPRHLVRRRGQEARLRCSPMKGHSHVYWYRQLPEEGLKFMVYLQKENIIDESGMPKERFSAEFPKEGPSILRIQQVVRGDSAAYFCASSSRGEGLNSPLHFGNGTRLTVT.

The chain carries TRBV19 and TRBJ1-1; TRBD1 might be the D (5 bases). V lost 6 bases to trimming and J lost 0 bases, with 8 bases between them. The CDR3 spans 13 residues. In germline, CDR1 is LNHDA, CDR2 SQIVND (reference sequence). The CDR3 nucleotides read TGTGCCAGTAGAACAGGTGTGAACACTGAAGCTTTCTTT. It translates to CASRTGVNTEAFF.